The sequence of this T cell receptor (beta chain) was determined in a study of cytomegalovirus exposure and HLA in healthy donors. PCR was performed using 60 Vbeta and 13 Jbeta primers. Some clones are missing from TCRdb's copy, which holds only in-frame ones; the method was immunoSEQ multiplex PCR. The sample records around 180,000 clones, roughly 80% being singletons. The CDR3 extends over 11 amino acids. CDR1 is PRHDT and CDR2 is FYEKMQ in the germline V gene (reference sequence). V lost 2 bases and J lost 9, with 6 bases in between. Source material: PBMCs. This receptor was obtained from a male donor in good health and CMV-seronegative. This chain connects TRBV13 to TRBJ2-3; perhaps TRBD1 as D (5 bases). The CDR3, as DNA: TGTGCCAGCAGCTTACAGGGAACGCAGTATTTT. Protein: CASSLQGTQYF.